Presented here are 16 T cell receptor beta chains from one specimen sequenced in a study of a mutant IDH1 vaccine in newly diagnosed glioma. These TCRs' antigens remain unknown. Time point of the sample: week 35, safety follow-up. Vaccination used 300 ug of mutant IDH1 20-mer peptide per dose, with topical imiquimod. This table comes from immunoSEQ multiplex PCR, and its TCRdb copy is limited to in-frame clones, with some not included. The sample lists tens of thousands of clones, under 90% occurring once. The sequencing used PBMCs, collected from a glioma patient whose treatment included an IDH1 peptide vaccine. The receptors shown here come from a middle-aged woman with glioma. Some clones in this sample may be carry-over from other donors' samples.

Details on this clone: One end of the junction is discordant with germline, which a read error may explain. V gene TRBV9 combines with J gene TRBJ2-5; either TRBD1 or TRBD2 may supply D (5 bases each). CDR1 is SGDLS and CDR2 is YYNGEE in the germline V gene. This CDR3 is 13 amino acids long. CDR3 residues: CASSSGPQEIQYF. CDR3 sequence (DNA): TGTGCCAGCAGTTCGGGACCCCAAGAGATCCAGTACTTC.

The chain joins TRBV5-4 to TRBJ2-1; D possibly corresponds to TRBD2 (5 bases). Germline V CDR1 and CDR2: SGHNT, YYREEE (reference sequence). This CDR3 has 14 amino acids. Trimming took 2 bases from V and 4 from J, leaving 10 bases between them. DNA of the CDR3: TGTGCCAGCAGCTTTCTGGGGAGTTACAATGAGCAGTTCTTC. Translated: CASSFLGSYNEQFF.

V usage is TRBV19 and J usage is TRBJ2-2, with 10 bases fitting TRBD1. Trimming cost V 6 bases and J 6 bases; bases outside gene matches: 7. The CDR3 length is 15 residues. Germline V gene lookup returns CDR1 LNHDA and CDR2 SQIVND (reference sequence). CDR3 protein: CASRPRTGGAGELFF. CDR3 nucleotides: TGTGCCAGTAGGCCTCGGACAGGGGGGGCCGGGGAGCTGTTTTTT.

This clone showed up just once. V and J are TRBV9 and TRBJ1-3, with D perhaps TRBD1 (5 bases). CDR3 length equals 16 residues. Germline V lookup: CDR1 SGDLS, CDR2 YYNGEE. With 4 bases removed from V and 2 bases from J, the gap between germline ends came to 16 bases. The CDR3 region has the DNA TGTGCCAGCAGCCCTAGTGGGGGGTACACTGGAAACACCATATATTTT. Its protein is CASSPSGGYTGNTIYF.

This sequence joins TRBV4-3 and TRBJ2-2; D unclear. Trimming shortened V by 0 bases and J by 10 bases, and 15 bases separated the two germline ends. CDR3 length: 15 amino acids. Germline CDR1 and CDR2: LGHNA and YSLEER. For the CDR3, the DNA is TGCGCCAGCAGCCAAGAAAGGTGGGCACCGGCGGAGCTGTTTTTT. Translated: CASSQERWAPAELFF.

This rearrangement joins TRBV7-2 to TRBJ2-7, with D maybe TRBD2 (6 bases). With 3 bases removed from V and 3 bases from J, the gap between germline ends came to 18 bases. The CDR3 is 16 amino acids. CDR1 and CDR2 from the germline V gene are SGHTA and FQGNSA. The CDR3 protein is CASSLGGGLASYEQYF. The CDR3 DNA is TGTGCCAGCAGCTTGGGGGGTGGGCTAGCGAGCTACGAGCAGTACTTC.

This CDR3 is CSVEVGQETQYF. CDR3 nucleotides: TGCAGCGTTGAGGTGGGGCAAGAGACCCAGTACTTC. The chain employs TRBV29-1 and TRBJ2-5; D uncertain. The CDR3 contains 12 residues. Germline-derived CDR1 and CDR2 are SQVTM and ANQGSEA. V was pared by 3 bases and J by 2 bases, with 7 bases between.

The V call is TRBV6-5, the J call TRBJ1-6; no clear D. V shed 0 bases and J shed 10 bases, with 4 bases lying between them. CDR1 is MNHEY and CDR2 is SVGAGI in the germline V gene. The CDR3 extends over 12 amino acids. CDR3 region: CASSYSGSPLHF. DNA for the CDR3: TGTGCCAGCAGTTACTCGGGCTCACCCCTCCACTTT.

The rearrangement joins TRBV5-1 to TRBJ2-3, with 7 bases that match TRBD1. The CDR3 covers 17 residues. Germline V gene sequence: CDR1 SGHRS, CDR2 YFSETQ. The V segment lost 2 bases and the J segment 2 bases; nucleotides outside the gene matches: 11. CDR3 amino acids: CASSFTISGQNTDTQYF. The CDR3 DNA reads TGCGCCAGCAGCTTCACAATTTCGGGACAGAACACAGATACGCAGTATTTT.

This clone was seen a single time. V gene TRBV7-2 combines with J gene TRBJ1-1; D perhaps matches TRBD1 (6 bases). This CDR3 contains 14 residues. Germline V lookup: CDR1 SGHTA, CDR2 FQGNSA. The V end lost 5 bases, the J end lost 1 base, and 11 bases lay between the germline ends. The chain's CDR3 is CASSPRTANTEAFF. CDR3 DNA: TGTGCCAGCAGCCCTCGGACAGCGAACACTGAAGCTTTCTTT.

The rearrangement links TRBV19 to TRBJ2-4, with TRBD2 matching over 8 bases. The CDR3 spans 16 residues. CDR1 is LNHDA, CDR2 SQIVND, per germline (reference sequence). The trim removed 3 bases at V and 6 bases at J, leaving 10 bases unmatched. CDR3 sequence: CASSIDTGGSGNIQYF. As DNA, the CDR3 is TGTGCCAGTAGTATCGATACGGGAGGGTCCGGAAACATTCAGTACTTC.

CDR3 in DNA: TGTGCCAGCAGCGACAGGCCCTCCTACGAGCAGTACTTC. Translated: CASSDRPSYEQYF. V gene TRBV9 combines with J gene TRBJ2-7; D is perhaps TRBD1 (5 bases). CDR3 length: 13 amino acids. In germline, CDR1 is SGDLS, CDR2 YYNGEE. The V end was cut by 3 bases, the J end by 0 bases, with 7 bases between.

The chain joins TRBV15 to TRBJ1-4; D is ambiguous. The V end was cut by 0 bases, the J end by 5 bases, with 13 bases between. Germline loops: CDR1 LNHNV, CDR2 YYDKDF (reference sequence). The CDR3 covers 16 residues. The CDR3 protein is CATSRENRDTNEKLFF. CDR3 DNA sequence: TGTGCCACCAGCAGAGAAAACCGGGATACAAATGAAAAACTGTTTTTT.

This clone was counted between two and nine times. The rearrangement uses TRBV6-1 and TRBJ1-1; TRBD1 might be the D (5 bases). From germline, CDR1 is MNHNS and CDR2 SASEGT. V was cut by 11 bases and J by 5 bases, with 18 bases left in between. This CDR3 comprises 13 residues. The DNA of the CDR3 is TGTGCCGGAAAGACTGGGGGAGGAACTGAAGCTTTCTTT. Protein: CAGKTGGGTEAFF.

The rearrangement links TRBV15 to TRBJ2-1, with a tentative D call TRBD1 (6 bases). From germline, CDR1 is LNHNV and CDR2 YYDKDF (reference sequence). This CDR3 has 13 amino acids. Trimming took 2 bases from V and 10 from J, leaving 12 bases between them. In DNA form, the CDR3 reads TGTGCCACCAGCAGACTCGACAGGCGCGAGCAGTTCTTC. This gives the protein CATSRLDRREQFF.

This chain joins TRBV4-3 and TRBJ1-2, with no clear D. Per germline, CDR1 LGHNA and CDR2 YSLEER. This CDR3 is built from 16 residues. Deletions cut 2 bases from V and 6 bases from J, with 19 bases between. The CDR3: CASSQNRFTFSHGYTF. CDR3 in DNA: TGCGCCAGCAGCCAAAATCGGTTTACCTTTTCACATGGCTACACCTTC.